This passage covers 26 T cell receptor beta chains from one sample sequenced in a study of T cells in tumors after PD-1 blockade. Method: immunoSEQ multiplex PCR; TCRdb's copy keeps in-frame clones and lacks some. The repertoire has 61,000 or so clones, around 80% of them found once; the top ten carry about an eighth. Sequencing was performed on PBMCs, taken before anti-PD-1 treatment. These receptors all stem from a human donor with basal cell carcinoma.

CDR3 loop: CASSHGLPEQFF. The CDR3 nucleotides read TGTGCCAGCAGTCACGGATTGCCGGAGCAGTTCTTC. V usage is TRBV12-3 or TRBV12-4 and J usage is TRBJ2-1; D gene uncertain. This CDR3 comprises 12 residues. Trimming cost V 5 bases and J 10 bases, with 12 bases left between them.

The chain employs TRBV3-1 (or the pseudogene TRBV3-2) and TRBJ2-1; 13 bases map to TRBD2. CDR3 length: 15 residues. V dropped 6 bases and J dropped 9; count of bases not matched to a gene: 8. Per germline, CDR1 LGHDT and CDR2 YNNKEL (reference sequence). CDR3 sequence: CASRSTSGGASEQFF. CDR3 DNA sequence: TGTGCCAGCAGGTCCACTAGCGGGGGGGCCAGTGAGCAGTTCTTC.

The genes are TRBV18 and TRBJ1-5, with no clear D. CDR3 size: 12 residues. The germline gives CDR1 KGHSH, CDR2 LQKENI. The V and J ends lost 3 bases and 7 bases respectively, with 7 bases between them. CDR3 nucleotide sequence: TGTGCCAGCTCACCGGGGAGGCAGCCCCAGCATTTT. Its protein product is CASSPGRQPQHF.

The chain is built from TRBV19 and TRBJ2-7; D may be TRBD2 (7 bases). Trimming left V 1 base short and J 3 bases short, with 10 bases between. The CDR3 covers 14 residues. CDR1 is LNHDA, CDR2 SQIVND, per germline (reference sequence). Here the CDR3 reads CASSIGRGRYEQYF. The CDR3 region has the DNA TGTGCCAGTAGTATAGGGCGGGGGCGCTACGAGCAGTACTTC. The full variable domain, rest sourced from reference TRBV19 and TRBJ2-7, is DGGITQSPKYLFRKEGQNVTLSCEQNLNHDAMYWYRQDPGQGLRLIYYSQIVNDFQKGDIAEGYSVSREKKESFPLTVTSAQKNPTAFYLCASSIGRGRYEQYFGPGTRLTVT.

V gene TRBV6-6 combines with J gene TRBJ1-5; 7 bases agree with TRBD1. The CDR3 has 15 residues. V shed 6 bases, J shed 3 bases, and the junction held 8 bases outside the gene matches. Per the germline V gene, CDR1 is MNHNY and CDR2 is SVGAGI (reference sequence). The CDR3, as DNA: TGTGCCAGCAGACTTACAGGGGAGGCCAATCAGCCCCAGCATTTT. Amino acid sequence: CASRLTGEANQPQHF.

The rearrangement links TRBV19 to TRBJ1-3; D call uncertain. V was pared by 3 bases and J by 4 bases, with 7 bases between. The CDR3 is 13 residues long. From germline, CDR1 is LNHDA and CDR2 SQIVND (reference sequence). CDR3 in DNA: TGTGCCAGTAGTATCGGCCAGGGAAACACCATATATTTT. Translating it yields CASSIGQGNTIYF.

V and J are TRBV7-3 and TRBJ2-2; TRBD2 is a possible D gene (6 bases). V dropped 4 bases and J dropped 6 bases, with 12 bases sitting between them. This CDR3 spans 14 amino acids. From germline, CDR1 is SGHTA and CDR2 FQGTGA. This CDR3 is CASSSGGDAGELFF. DNA of the CDR3: TGTGCCAGCAGCTCGGGCGGGGACGCCGGGGAGCTGTTTTTT.

The CDR3 DNA reads as TGTGCCAGAAAAAGGGACAGGAACACTGAAGCTTTCTTT. It encodes CARKRDRNTEAFF. J is TRBJ1-1 and V is TRBV2; TRBD1 agrees at 7 bases. The V gene's germline CDR1 is SNHLY and CDR2 FYNNEI. V shed 9 bases, J shed 1 base, and the junction held 5 bases outside the gene matches. CDR3 length: 13 residues.

The chain joins TRBV4-2 to TRBJ1-5, with D possibly matching TRBD1 (5 bases). V was trimmed by 0 bases and J by 2 bases, leaving 8 bases between them. The germline V gene has CDR1 LGHNA and CDR2 YNFKEQ. This CDR3 has 15 amino acids. In DNA, the CDR3 is TGTGCCAGCAGCCAAGAGGGGGGGGGCAATCAGCCCCAGCATTTT. Its translation is CASSQEGGGNQPQHF.

The chain combines TRBV2 with TRBJ2-5; 9 nucleotides align to TRBD1. The CDR3 is 15 amino acids. Per germline, CDR1 SNHLY and CDR2 FYNNEI. Losses at the gene ends were 8 bases for V and 2 bases for J; bases not matched to a gene: 9. This chain's CDR3 is CASGRDRGNQETQYF. CDR3 bases: TGTGCCAGCGGCCGCGACAGGGGGAATCAAGAGACCCAGTACTTC. Full variable domain (outside the CDR3, taken from reference TRBV2 and TRBJ2-5): EPEVTQTPSHQVTQMGQEVILRCVPISNHLYFYWYRQILGQKVEFLVSFYNNEISEKSEIFDDQFSVERPDGSNFTLKIRSTKLEDSAMYFCASGRDRGNQETQYFGPGTRLLVL.

The chain joins TRBV12-3 or TRBV12-4 to TRBJ1-1; D is uncertain. V lost 5 bases, J lost 5 bases, and 12 bases lay in between. CDR3 length: 13 amino acids. The CDR3: CASSPLLGTEAFF. CDR3 DNA: TGTGCCAGCAGTCCCCTCCTGGGTACTGAAGCTTTCTTT.

The CDR3 region is CASTRSRSGNTIYF. CDR3 sequence (DNA): TGTGCCAGCACCCGGAGCCGGTCTGGAAACACCATATATTTT. This sequence joins TRBV7-8 and TRBJ1-3; the D is unclear. V lost 7 bases and J lost 1, with 11 bases in between. Germline V lookup: CDR1 SGHVS, CDR2 FQNEAQ. This CDR3 comprises 14 residues.

This chain joins TRBV9 and TRBJ1-6; no definite D call. The germline V and J ends were trimmed by 2 bases and 7 bases, with 13 bases remaining between them. CDR1 is SGDLS, CDR2 YYNGEE, per germline. The CDR3 contains 15 residues. The chain's CDR3 is CASSVTGTENSPLHF. CDR3 DNA: TGTGCCAGCAGCGTGACTGGAACGGAGAATTCACCCCTCCACTTT.

V and J are TRBV9 and TRBJ2-3; no reliable D call. CDR1 SGDLS and CDR2 YYNGEE come from the germline V gene. The CDR3 runs 14 residues. The V end lost 3 bases, the J end lost 6 bases, and 14 bases lay between the germline ends. CDR3 in amino acids: CASSDEWAQDTQYF. The CDR3 coding sequence is TGTGCCAGCAGCGATGAGTGGGCCCAGGATACGCAGTATTTT.

The V and J genes are TRBV7-2 and TRBJ1-6, with D unclear. V lost 1 base and J 6 bases, leaving 7 bases between the germline ends. Germline CDR1 and CDR2: SGHTA and FQGNSA. The CDR3 contains 14 residues. The CDR3 coding sequence is TGTGCCAGCAGCTTAGACAGAACTAATTCACCCCTCCACTTT. Protein sequence: CASSLDRTNSPLHF. Full variable domain (missing parts from reference TRBV7-2 and TRBJ1-6): GAGVSQSPSNKVTEKGKDVELRCDPISGHTALYWYRQSLGQGLEFLIYFQGNSAPDKSGLPSDRFSAERTGGSVSTLTIQRTQQEDSAVYLCASSLDRTNSPLHFGNGTRLTVT.

For this clone: A read error may produce the germline difference seen at one junction end. The gene calls are TRBV5-1 and TRBJ2-7, with TRBD2 as a possible D gene (5 bases). The CDR3 is 12 residues long. Germline loops: CDR1 SGHRS, CDR2 YFSETQ. The CDR3 here is CASSLTLTDFFF. In nucleotides, the CDR3 is TGCGCCAGCAGCCTAACTCTAACGGACTTCTTCTTC.

The rearrangement joins TRBV2 to TRBJ1-4; D ambiguous. Looked up from germline, CDR1 is SNHLY and CDR2 is FYNNEI. This CDR3 region has 12 residues. V lost 8 bases and J lost 7, with 11 bases in between. CDR3 DNA: TGTGCCAGCTCCCCCCCAGTTGAAAAACTGTTTTTT. This codes for CASSPPVEKLFF.

The chain combines TRBV3-1 (or the pseudogene TRBV3-2) with TRBJ1-1; D not resolved. The CDR3 has 14 amino acids. CDR1 is LGHDT and CDR2 is YNNKEL in the germline V gene (reference sequence). V lost 2 bases, J lost 0 bases, and 7 bases lay in between. CDR3 region: CASSQMIVNTEAFF. The CDR3 nucleotides read TGTGCCAGCAGCCAAATGATAGTGAACACTGAAGCTTTCTTT.

This clone is a singleton in its sample. The V gene is TRBV2, the J gene TRBJ1-1; 7 bases line up with TRBD1. CDR3 length equals 15 residues. V shed 7 bases, J shed 1 base, and the junction held 9 bases outside the gene matches. In germline, CDR1 is SNHLY, CDR2 FYNNEI. This CDR3 reads CASTRQGRGNTEAFF. The CDR3 DNA follows: TGTGCCAGCACTAGACAGGGCAGGGGGAACACTGAAGCTTTCTTT.

The count of this clone is one. V usage is TRBV18 and J usage is TRBJ2-3, with D tentatively TRBD1 or TRBD2 (5 bases each). Trimming removed 3 bases at V and 5 bases at J, with 12 bases between. Germline V lookup: CDR1 KGHSH, CDR2 LQKENI. There are 14 residues in the CDR3. In nucleotides, the CDR3 is TGTGCCAGCTCACCGGGGGTAGGGCAAGATACGCAGTATTTT. Residues: CASSPGVGQDTQYF.

The chain links TRBV5-1 to TRBJ2-5; 8 bases fit TRBD2. Germline V lookup: CDR1 SGHRS, CDR2 YFSETQ. The V gene end was trimmed by 2 bases and the J gene end by 3 bases; junction bases not matched to a gene: 3. The CDR3 extends over 14 amino acids. CDR3 sequence reads: CASSFRGGEETQYF. The CDR3 nucleotides are TGCGCCAGCAGCTTCCGGGGGGGCGAAGAGACCCAGTACTTC.

This clone was recorded at least ten times. The chain uses TRBV5-5 and TRBJ2-7; a possible D gene is TRBD2 (7 bases). The germline gives CDR1 SGHKS, CDR2 YYEKEE (reference sequence). Trimming left V 3 bases short and J 7 bases short, with 20 bases between. The CDR3 is 15 residues long. The CDR3 region is CASSSLGGRVDEQYF. The CDR3 region has the DNA TGTGCCAGCAGCTCCCTCGGGGGGCGCGTAGATGAGCAGTACTTC.

The V gene is TRBV18, the J gene TRBJ2-1, with D perhaps matching TRBD2 (5 bases). V lost 1 base and J lost 7, with 11 bases in between. Germline-derived CDR1 and CDR2 are KGHSH and LQKENI. CDR3 length equals 14 residues. CDR3 sequence: CASSPQTSKNEQFF. The CDR3 region has the DNA TGTGCCAGCTCACCACAAACTAGTAAGAATGAGCAGTTCTTC.

The genes are TRBV19 and TRBJ1-2; 9 bases fit TRBD1. In germline, CDR1 is LNHDA, CDR2 SQIVND (reference sequence). The CDR3 length is 14 residues. Trimming took 6 bases from V and 3 from J; bases not matched to a gene: 5. For the CDR3, the DNA is TGTGCCAGTAGCGGACAGGGGAGGGACTATGGCTACACCTTC. Amino acids: CASSGQGRDYGYTF. Based on the CDR3 plus reference TRBV19 and TRBJ1-2, the full variable domain is DGGITQSPKYLFRKEGQNVTLSCEQNLNHDAMYWYRQDPGQGLRLIYYSQIVNDFQKGDIAEGYSVSREKKESFPLTVTSAQKNPTAFYLCASSGQGRDYGYTFGSGTRLTVV.

The chain joins TRBV12-3 or TRBV12-4 to TRBJ2-2; D gene ambiguous. The V and J ends lost 3 bases and 7 bases respectively, with 6 bases between them. The length of the CDR3 is 12 residues. This CDR3 is CASSLDVGELFF. CDR3 nucleotides: TGTGCCAGCAGTTTGGACGTCGGGGAGCTGTTTTTT.

This chain joins TRBV18 and TRBJ1-1; 8 nucleotides match TRBD1. Losses at the gene ends were 3 bases for V and 3 bases for J; bases not matched to a gene: 9. Germline assignment: CDR1 KGHSH and CDR2 LQKENI. This CDR3 is built from 16 residues. As DNA, the CDR3 is TGTGCCAGCTCACCGGAACGGACAGGGCTCCACACTGAAGCTTTCTTT. This encodes CASSPERTGLHTEAFF.